This T cell receptor (beta chain) originates from a study of a mutant IDH1 vaccine in newly diagnosed glioma. Looking at the study overall: Treated patients, averaging roughly 40 years, were around 62% male and around 40% female. Before enrollment, patients got radiotherapy alone, temozolomide alone, or mostly the combination.

In the case of this clone: The antigen is unknown.

Whole-study results and caveats: Pseudoprogression showed no apparent link to changes in top peripheral T cell clonotypes.

Only in-frame clones appear in the TCRdb table, and some are missing; sequencing was by immunoSEQ multiplex PCR. The table shows about 68,000 clones, with 75% to 85% occurring only once. Documented time point: baseline, week 1 (first vaccination visit). The treatment here: pre-vaccination baseline after standard-of-care therapy. The CDR3 is 15 residues long. Germline values: CDR1 SGDLS, CDR2 YYNGEE. V shed 3 bases and J 4 bases; nucleotides not matched to a gene: 2. This clonotype was sampled from a man aged 45-60 years with glioma. The genes are TRBV9 and TRBJ2-5, with TRBD2 matching 14 bases. The sequencing used PBMCs, collected from a glioma patient treated with radiotherapy, temozolomide or both. CDR3 DNA sequence: TGTGCCAGCAGCGCGGGACTAGCGGGGGCAGAGACCCAGTACTTC. Translated, it gives CASSAGLAGAETQYF.